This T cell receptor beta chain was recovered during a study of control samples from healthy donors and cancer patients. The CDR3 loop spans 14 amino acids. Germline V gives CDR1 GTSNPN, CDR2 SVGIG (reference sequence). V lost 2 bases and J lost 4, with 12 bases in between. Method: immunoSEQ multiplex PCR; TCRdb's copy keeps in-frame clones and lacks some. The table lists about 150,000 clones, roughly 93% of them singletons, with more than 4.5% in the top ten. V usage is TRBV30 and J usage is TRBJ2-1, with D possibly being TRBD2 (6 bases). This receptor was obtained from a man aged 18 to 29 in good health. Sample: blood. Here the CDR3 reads CAWSWGDGYNEQFF. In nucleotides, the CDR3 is TGTGCCTGGAGTTGGGGGGACGGTTACAATGAGCAGTTCTTC.